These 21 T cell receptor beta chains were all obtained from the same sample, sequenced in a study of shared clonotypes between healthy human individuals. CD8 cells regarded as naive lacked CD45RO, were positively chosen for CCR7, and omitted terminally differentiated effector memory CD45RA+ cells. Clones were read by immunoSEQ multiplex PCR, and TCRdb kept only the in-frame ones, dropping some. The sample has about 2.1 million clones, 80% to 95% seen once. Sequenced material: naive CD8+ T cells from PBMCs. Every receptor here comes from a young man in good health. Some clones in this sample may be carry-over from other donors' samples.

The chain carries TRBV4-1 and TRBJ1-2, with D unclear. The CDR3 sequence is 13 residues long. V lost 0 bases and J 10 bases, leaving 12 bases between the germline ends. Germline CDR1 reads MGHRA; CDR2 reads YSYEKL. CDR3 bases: TGCGCCAGCAGCCAAGAGGGAGGGTTTGACTACACCTTC. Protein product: CASSQEGGFDYTF.

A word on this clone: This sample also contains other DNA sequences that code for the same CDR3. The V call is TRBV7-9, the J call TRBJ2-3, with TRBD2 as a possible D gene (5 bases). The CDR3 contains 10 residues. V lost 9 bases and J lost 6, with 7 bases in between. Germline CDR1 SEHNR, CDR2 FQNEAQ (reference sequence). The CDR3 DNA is TGTGCCAGTTCGGGGGATACGCAGTATTTT. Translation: CASSGDTQYF.

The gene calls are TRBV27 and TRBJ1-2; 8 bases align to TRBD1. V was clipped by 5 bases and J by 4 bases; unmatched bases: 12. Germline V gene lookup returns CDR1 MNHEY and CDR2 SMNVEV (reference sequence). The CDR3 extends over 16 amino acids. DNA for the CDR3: TGTGCCAGCAGTCCCCGGACAGGGTGGGGAATCTATGGCTACACCTTC. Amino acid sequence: CASSPRTGWGIYGYTF.

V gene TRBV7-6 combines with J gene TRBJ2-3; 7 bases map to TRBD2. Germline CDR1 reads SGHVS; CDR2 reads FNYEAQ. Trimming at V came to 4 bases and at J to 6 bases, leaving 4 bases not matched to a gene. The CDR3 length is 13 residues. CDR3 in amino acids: CASSWLTSDTQYF. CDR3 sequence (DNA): TGTGCCAGCAGCTGGCTGACTAGCGATACGCAGTATTTT.

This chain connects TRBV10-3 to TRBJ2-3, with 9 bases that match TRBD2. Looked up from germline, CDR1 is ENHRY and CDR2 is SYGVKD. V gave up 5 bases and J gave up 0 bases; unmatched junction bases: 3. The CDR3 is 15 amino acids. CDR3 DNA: TGTGCCATCAGTTCTAGCGGGGCTAGCACAGATACGCAGTATTTT. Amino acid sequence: CAISSSGASTDTQYF.

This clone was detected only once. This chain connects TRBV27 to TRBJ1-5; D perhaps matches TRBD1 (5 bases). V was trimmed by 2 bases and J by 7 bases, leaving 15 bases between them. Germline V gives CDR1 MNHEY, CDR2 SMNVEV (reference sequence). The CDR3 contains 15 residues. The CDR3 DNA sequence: TGTGCCAGCAGTTTAATCGCAGGGAAGGGCCAGCCCCAGCATTTT. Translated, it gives CASSLIAGKGQPQHF.

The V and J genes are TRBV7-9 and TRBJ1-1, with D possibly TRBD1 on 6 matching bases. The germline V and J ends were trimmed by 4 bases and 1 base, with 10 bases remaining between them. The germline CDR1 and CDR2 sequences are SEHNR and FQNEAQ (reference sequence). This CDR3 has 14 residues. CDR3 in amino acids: CASSSDRQNTEAFF. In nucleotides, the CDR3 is TGTGCCAGCAGCTCAGACAGGCAGAACACTGAAGCTTTCTTT.

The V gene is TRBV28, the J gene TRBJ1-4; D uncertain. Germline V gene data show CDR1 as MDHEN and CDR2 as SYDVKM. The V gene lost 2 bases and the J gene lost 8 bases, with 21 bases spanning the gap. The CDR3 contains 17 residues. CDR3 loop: CASSLPRLDGPKEKLFF. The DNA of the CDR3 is TGTGCCAGCAGTTTACCCCGCCTGGACGGACCAAAGGAAAAACTGTTTTTT.

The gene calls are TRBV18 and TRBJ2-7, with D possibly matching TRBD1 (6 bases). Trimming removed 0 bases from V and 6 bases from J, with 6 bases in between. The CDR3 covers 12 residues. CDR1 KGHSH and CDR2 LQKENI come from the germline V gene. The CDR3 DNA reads TGTGCCAGCTCACCACCGGGGGCCGAGCAGTACTTC. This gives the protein CASSPPGAEQYF.

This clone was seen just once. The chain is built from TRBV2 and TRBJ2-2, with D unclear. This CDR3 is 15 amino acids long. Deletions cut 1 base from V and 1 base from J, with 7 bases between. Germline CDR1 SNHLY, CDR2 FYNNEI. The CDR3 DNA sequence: TGTGCCAGCAGTGAAGTGGAGCAGAACACCGGGGAGCTGTTTTTT. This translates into CASSEVEQNTGELFF.

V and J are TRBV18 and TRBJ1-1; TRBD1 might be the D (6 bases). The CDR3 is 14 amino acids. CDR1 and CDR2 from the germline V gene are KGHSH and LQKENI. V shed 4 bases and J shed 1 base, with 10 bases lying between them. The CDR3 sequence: CASSLSTGNTEAFF. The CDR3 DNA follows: TGTGCCAGCTCACTATCGACAGGGAACACTGAAGCTTTCTTT.

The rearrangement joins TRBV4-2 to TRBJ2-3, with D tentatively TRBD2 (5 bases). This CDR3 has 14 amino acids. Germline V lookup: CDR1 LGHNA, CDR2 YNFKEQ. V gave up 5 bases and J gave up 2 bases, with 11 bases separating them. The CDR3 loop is CASSFGLYTDTQYF. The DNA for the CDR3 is TGTGCCAGCAGCTTTGGACTGTACACAGATACGCAGTATTTT.

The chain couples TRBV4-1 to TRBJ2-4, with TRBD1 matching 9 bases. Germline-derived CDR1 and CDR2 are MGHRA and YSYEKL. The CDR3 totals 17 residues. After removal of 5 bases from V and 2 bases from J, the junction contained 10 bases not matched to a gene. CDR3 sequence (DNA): TGCGCCAGCAGCATCCGGGACAGGGCAAAGACCAAAAACATTCAGTACTTC. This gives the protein CASSIRDRAKTKNIQYF.

Written as DNA, the CDR3 is TGTGCCAGCAGCGTCGGCCTCACAGGGGGCGCCAACTACGAGCAGTACTTC. Its protein product is CASSVGLTGGANYEQYF. The V gene is TRBV9, the J gene TRBJ2-7; 9 nucleotides match TRBD1. V lost 2 bases and J lost 3; bases outside the gene matches: 12. CDR3 length: 17 residues. Germline V lookup: CDR1 SGDLS, CDR2 YYNGEE.

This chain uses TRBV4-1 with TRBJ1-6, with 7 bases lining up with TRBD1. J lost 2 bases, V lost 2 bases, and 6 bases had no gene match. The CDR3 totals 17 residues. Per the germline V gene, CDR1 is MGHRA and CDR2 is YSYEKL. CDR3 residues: CASSQTDRAAYNSPLHF. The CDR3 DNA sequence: TGCGCCAGCAGCCAAACAGACAGGGCTGCCTATAATTCACCCCTCCACTTT.

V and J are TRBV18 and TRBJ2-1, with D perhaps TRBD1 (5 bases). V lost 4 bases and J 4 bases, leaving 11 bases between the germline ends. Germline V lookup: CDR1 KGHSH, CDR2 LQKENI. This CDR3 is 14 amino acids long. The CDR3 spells CASSRGGTYNEQFF. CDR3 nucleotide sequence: TGTGCCAGCTCACGGGGCGGAACTTACAATGAGCAGTTCTTC.

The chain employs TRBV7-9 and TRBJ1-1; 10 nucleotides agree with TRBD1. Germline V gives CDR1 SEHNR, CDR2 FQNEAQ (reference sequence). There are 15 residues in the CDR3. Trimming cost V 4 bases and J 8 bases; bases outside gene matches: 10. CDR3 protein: CASSSPGTGETEAFF. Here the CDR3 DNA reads TGTGCCAGCAGCTCGCCCGGGACAGGGGAAACCGAAGCTTTCTTT.

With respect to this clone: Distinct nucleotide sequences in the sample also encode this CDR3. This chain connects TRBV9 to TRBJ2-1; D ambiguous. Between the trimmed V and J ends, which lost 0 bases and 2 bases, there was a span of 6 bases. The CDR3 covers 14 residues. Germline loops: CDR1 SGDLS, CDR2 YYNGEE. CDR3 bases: TGTGCCAGCAGCGTAGACCAGACCTACAATGAGCAGTTCTTC. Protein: CASSVDQTYNEQFF.

The CDR3 DNA is TGTGCCAGCAGTTTACGTCGGGGCGGGATGAACACTGAAGCTTTCTTT. It specifies CASSLRRGGMNTEAFF. The V and J genes are TRBV28 and TRBJ1-1; weak D call: TRBD1 (5 bases). The CDR3 has 16 residues. V dropped 2 bases and J dropped 0 bases, with 13 bases sitting between them. The germline CDR1 and CDR2 sequences are MDHEN and SYDVKM.

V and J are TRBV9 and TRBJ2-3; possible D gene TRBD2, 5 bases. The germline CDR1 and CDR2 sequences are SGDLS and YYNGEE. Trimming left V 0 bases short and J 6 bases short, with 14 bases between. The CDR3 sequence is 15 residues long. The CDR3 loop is CASSVAGRPVDTQYF. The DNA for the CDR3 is TGTGCCAGCAGCGTAGCGGGAAGGCCCGTCGATACGCAGTATTTT.

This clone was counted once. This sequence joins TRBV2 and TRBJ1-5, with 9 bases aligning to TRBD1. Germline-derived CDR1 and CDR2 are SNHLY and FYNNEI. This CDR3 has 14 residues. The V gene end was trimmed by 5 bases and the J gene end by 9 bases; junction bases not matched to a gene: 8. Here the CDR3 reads CASSPQQGAPPQHF. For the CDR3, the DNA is TGTGCCAGCAGTCCCCAACAGGGGGCTCCGCCCCAGCATTTT.